This section outlines one TCR beta chain sequence together with its context. This specimen comes from a study of blood T cell repertoires in COVID-19. Across the study: Specimens from acute and convalescent COVID-19 originated in the United States, Italy and Spain. PBMCs, B-cell-depleted T cells, or T cells provided the cDNA or gDNA that made up the material.

In the original workflow: Researchers report that nucleated cell counts were estimated from reference gene primer amplification. Repertoires were generated with immunoSEQ multiplex PCR, while TCRdb's copy carries only in-frame clones and drops some. V and J calls and clone size are those listed in that table; D and trimming were worked out from the DNA. The sample gives about 73,000 clones, 75% to 90% of which show up once; roughly 8.8% is in the top ten. This CDR3 spans 14 amino acids. Per germline, CDR1 MGHRA and CDR2 YSYEKL. Trimming took 3 bases from V and 5 from J, leaving 11 bases between them.

The clonotype comes from a man older than 75 with acute or convalescent COVID-19. Source material: peripheral blood. This chain connects TRBV4-1 to TRBJ2-1; TRBD2 is a possible D gene (5 bases). In DNA form, the CDR3 reads TGCGCCAGCAGCCATAGGACGGGGAACAATGAGCAGTTCTTC. It specifies CASSHRTGNNEQFF.